The 9 T cell receptor beta chains below come from one sample, sequenced in a study of OX40 agonist ivuxolimab in advanced cancers. Sequencing was performed with immunoSEQ multiplex PCR; in TCRdb, only in-frame clones are kept and a portion is missing. The sample carries approximately 74,000 clones, 80% to 95% recorded once. Here the sequenced sample was CD4+ or CD8+ T cells sorted from blood, taken in a trial of the OX40 agonist ivuxolimab. Receptors were obtained from an adult with an advanced solid tumor such as melanoma, head and neck, liver or kidney cancer.

The chain joins TRBV19 to TRBJ2-7, with 8 positions matching TRBD1. The CDR3 is made up of 14 amino acids. Germline V lookup: CDR1 LNHDA, CDR2 SQIVND (reference sequence). V was clipped by 5 bases and J by 4 bases; unmatched bases: 7. CDR3 in amino acids: CASSGQGAFYEQYF. DNA of the CDR3: TGTGCCAGTAGTGGCCAGGGGGCGTTTTACGAGCAGTACTTC.

The V gene is TRBV2, the J gene TRBJ2-4, with D perhaps TRBD2 (7 bases). CDR3 size: 14 residues. The V gene lost 8 bases and the J gene lost 6 bases, with 17 bases spanning the gap. The germline CDR1 and CDR2 sequences are SNHLY and FYNNEI. As DNA, the CDR3 is TGTGCCAGCGCCCTGGGGGGGGGCTTAAACATTCAGTACTTC. Protein: CASALGGGLNIQYF.

The chain joins TRBV6-6 to TRBJ2-4, with D perhaps matching TRBD2 (5 bases). The germline V and J ends were trimmed by 6 bases and 0 bases, with 15 bases remaining between them. The CDR3 has 16 residues. Germline loops: CDR1 MNHNY, CDR2 SVGAGI (reference sequence). The DNA of the CDR3 is TGTGCCAGCAGACGCGGGTCAACGGAAGCCAAAAACATTCAGTACTTC. It yields the protein CASRRGSTEAKNIQYF.

This chain connects TRBV4-3 to TRBJ2-1; 10 nucleotides align to TRBD1. V gave up 0 bases and J gave up 2 bases; unmatched junction bases: 4. Germline CDR1 is LGHNA and CDR2 is YSLEER. The CDR3 length is 17 residues. The CDR3 nucleotides are TGCGCCAGCAGCCAAGATATGGGACAGGGGACCTACAATGAGCAGTTCTTC. The encoded protein is CASSQDMGQGTYNEQFF.

This clone has a single count. J is TRBJ1-2 and V is TRBV4-2; TRBD1 matches at 10 bases. Germline CDR1 reads LGHNA; CDR2 reads YNFKEQ. V was clipped by 4 bases and J by 7 bases; unmatched bases: 12. The CDR3 extends over 16 amino acids. The CDR3 sequence is CASSPGDRGKGFGYTF. The CDR3 DNA follows: TGTGCCAGCAGCCCAGGGGACAGGGGCAAAGGCTTTGGCTACACCTTC.

The rearrangement joins TRBV19 to TRBJ2-5; tentative D call: TRBD1 (5 bases). CDR1 and CDR2 (germline): LNHDA, SQIVND (reference sequence). V was shortened by 7 bases and J by 4 bases, with 16 bases between the two germline ends. The CDR3 is made up of 14 amino acids. CDR3: CASNPGMMRETQYF. CDR3 coding DNA: TGTGCCAGTAATCCAGGGATGATGAGAGAGACCCAGTACTTC.

As DNA, the CDR3 is TGTGTGGCAGCGGGAGGTTCCTACGAGCAGTACTTC. This translates into CVAAGGSYEQYF. The chain uses TRBV21-1 and TRBJ2-7; the table assigns TRBD2, which was not confirmed against the DNA. TRBV21-1 is designated a pseudogene. The CDR3 covers 12 residues.

The CDR3 is CASSYGGNQPQHF. CDR3 DNA: TGTGCCAGCAGTTACGGGGGCAATCAGCCCCAGCATTTT. The chain recombines TRBV6-5 with TRBJ1-5; D gene unclear. CDR3 length: 13 amino acids. V was pared by 2 bases and J by 2 bases, with 4 bases between. CDR1 is MNHEY, CDR2 SVGAGI, per germline.

The chain couples TRBV4-3 to TRBJ2-1; 9 bases fit TRBD1. Germline-derived CDR1 and CDR2 are LGHNA and YSLEER. This CDR3 is 16 amino acids long. The ends lost 0 bases at V and 7 bases at J; junction bases unmatched: 7. CDR3: CASSQEVGDRANEQFF. The CDR3 DNA is TGCGCCAGCAGCCAAGAGGTCGGGGACAGGGCTAATGAGCAGTTCTTC.